This T cell receptor beta chain derives from a study of metastatic and nonmetastatic thyroid tumors. Per germline, CDR1 ENHRY and CDR2 SYGVKD. The CDR3 has 15 residues. The trim removed 0 bases at V and 4 bases at J, leaving 6 bases unmatched. Thyroid surgery had not been preceded by any treatment in any patient. MiXCR reprocessed the PCR reads for TCRdb. The data show more than 25,000 clones, about a quarter seen once. The sequence was obtained from a female donor with papillary thyroid cancer or a benign thyroid nodule (not recorded which). Some clones in this sample may be carry-over from other donors' samples. V usage is TRBV10-3 and J usage is TRBJ2-7; 7 nucleotides agree with TRBD2. Sequencing was carried out using blood. The CDR3 protein is CAISESGRGTYEQYF. The CDR3 DNA reads TGTGCCATCAGTGAGTCGGGGAGGGGAACGTACGAGCAGTACTTC.